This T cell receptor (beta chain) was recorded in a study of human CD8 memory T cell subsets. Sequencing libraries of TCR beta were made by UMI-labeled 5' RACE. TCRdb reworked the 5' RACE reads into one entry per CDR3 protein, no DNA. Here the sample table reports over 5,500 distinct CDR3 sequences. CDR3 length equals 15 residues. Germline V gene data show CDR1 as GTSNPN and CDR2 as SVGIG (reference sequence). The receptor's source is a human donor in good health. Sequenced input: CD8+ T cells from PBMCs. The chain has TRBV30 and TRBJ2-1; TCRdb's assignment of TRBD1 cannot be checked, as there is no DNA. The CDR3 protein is CAYFTRSLSGNEQFF.